The clone carrying this TCR beta chain appeared a few times. This sample is part of a study of cytomegalovirus exposure and HLA in healthy donors. Study-level information: In an earlier analysis, around 120 million unique TCR beta sequences were found from 150 million to 200 million T cells.

Germline CDR1 is SGHRS and CDR2 is YFSETQ. This CDR3 region has 16 residues. Germline trimming cut 1 base from V and 2 bases from J; bases unmatched to any gene: 6. The PCR had 60 Vbeta and 13 Jbeta primers. TCRdb keeps only in-frame clones here, not all; method: immunoSEQ multiplex PCR. The sample shows 60,000 to 65,000 clones, around 75% of them seen only once. The origin of this receptor is a woman in her forties in good health and CMV-seropositive. This chain connects TRBV5-1 to TRBJ2-1; 7 nucleotides line up with TRBD2. The material sequenced was PBMCs. As DNA, the CDR3 is TGCGCCAGCAGCTTGAATGAGGGAGGGCCCTACAATGAGCAGTTCTTC. Its protein is CASSLNEGGPYNEQFF.